This TCR beta chain is from a study of T cell responses to AZD1222 COVID-19 vaccine. Produced via immunoSEQ multiplex PCR; TCRdb's table is partial and in-frame only. The data hold around 130,000 clones, with 86% observed a single time. Comments on this clone: The germline gene is not matched at one end of the junction; a read error may be the cause.

The germline CDR1 and CDR2 sequences are LGHNA and YNFKEQ. This CDR3 region has 12 residues. This chain joins TRBV4-2 and TRBJ2-3; either TRBD1 or TRBD2 may supply D (5 bases each). The material was peripheral blood, obtained 28 days after the second AZD1222 dose. The receptor comes from an adult who received the AZD1222 COVID-19 vaccine. CDR3 coding DNA: TGTGCCAGCAGCCAAGATCGTGGGACCGAGCATTTT. Translation: CASSQDRGTEHF.